These 4 T cell receptor beta chains originate from one sample sequenced in a study of blood T cell repertoires in COVID-19. This table comes from immunoSEQ multiplex PCR, and its TCRdb copy is limited to in-frame clones, with some not included. Of fewer than 450,000 clones in the sample, more than 75% are singletons; the top ten hold about 6%. Sequenced input: peripheral blood. The origin of the receptors is a woman between 50 and 59 years old with COVID-19, enrolled during active disease.

This clone was found a few times. V and J are TRBV2 and TRBJ2-2; TRBD1 is a possible D gene (6 bases). The CDR3 loop spans 18 amino acids. V lost 4 bases and J 6 bases, leaving 24 bases between the germline ends. Germline V gene data show CDR1 as SNHLY and CDR2 as FYNNEI. The CDR3 here is CASSVWFGGQLLAGELFF. The CDR3 DNA sequence: TGTGCCAGCAGTGTCTGGTTTGGGGGACAACTGCTTGCCGGGGAGCTGTTTTTT. Full variable domain (rest looked up from reference TRBV2 and TRBJ2-2): EPEVTQTPSHQVTQMGQEVILRCVPISNHLYFYWYRQILGQKVEFLVSFYNNEISEKSEIFDDQFSVERPDGSNFTLKIRSTKLEDSAMYFCASSVWFGGQLLAGELFFGEGSRLTVL.

This sequence joins TRBV19 and TRBJ1-3; D is perhaps TRBD1 (5 bases). Trimming removed 6 bases at V and 3 bases at J, with 12 bases between. Germline CDR1 reads LNHDA; CDR2 reads SQIVND (reference sequence). The CDR3 spans 14 residues. CDR3 sequence: CASSGGGDGNTIYF. CDR3 bases: TGTGCCAGTAGCGGGGGGGGTGATGGAAACACCATATATTTT.

The rearrangement links TRBV7-6 to TRBJ1-2, with TRBD1 identical over 7 bases. The trim removed 6 bases at V and 6 bases at J, leaving 4 bases unmatched. CDR1 and CDR2 from the germline V gene are SGHVS and FNYEAQ. CDR3 length: 12 residues. CDR3 nucleotides: TGTGCCAGCAGTCCTGGGACAGATGGCTACACCTTC. Amino acids: CASSPGTDGYTF.

This clone was recorded once. The chain joins TRBV30 to TRBJ2-1, with 7 bases that match TRBD1. V was pared by 6 bases and J by 9 bases, with 14 bases of the junction left unmatched. The CDR3 is 14 residues long. CDR1 is GTSNPN and CDR2 is SVGIG in the germline V gene (reference sequence). The CDR3 DNA reads as TGTGCCTGCGAAGGGGGTAGGGGGCGTTCTGAGCAGTTCTTC. Protein product: CACEGGRGRSEQFF.